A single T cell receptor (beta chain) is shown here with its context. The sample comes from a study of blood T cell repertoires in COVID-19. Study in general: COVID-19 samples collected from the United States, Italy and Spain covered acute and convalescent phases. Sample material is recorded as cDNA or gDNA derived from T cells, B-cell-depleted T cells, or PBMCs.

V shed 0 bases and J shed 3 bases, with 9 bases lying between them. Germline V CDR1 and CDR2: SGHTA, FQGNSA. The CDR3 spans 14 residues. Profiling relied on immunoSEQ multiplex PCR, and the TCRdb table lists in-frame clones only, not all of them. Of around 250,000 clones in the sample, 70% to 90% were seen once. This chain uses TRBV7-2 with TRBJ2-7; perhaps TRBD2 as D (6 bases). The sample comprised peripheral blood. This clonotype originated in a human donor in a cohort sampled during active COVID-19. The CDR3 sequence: CASSLAWRDYEQYF. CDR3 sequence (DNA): TGTGCCAGCAGCTTAGCTTGGCGGGACTACGAGCAGTACTTC.